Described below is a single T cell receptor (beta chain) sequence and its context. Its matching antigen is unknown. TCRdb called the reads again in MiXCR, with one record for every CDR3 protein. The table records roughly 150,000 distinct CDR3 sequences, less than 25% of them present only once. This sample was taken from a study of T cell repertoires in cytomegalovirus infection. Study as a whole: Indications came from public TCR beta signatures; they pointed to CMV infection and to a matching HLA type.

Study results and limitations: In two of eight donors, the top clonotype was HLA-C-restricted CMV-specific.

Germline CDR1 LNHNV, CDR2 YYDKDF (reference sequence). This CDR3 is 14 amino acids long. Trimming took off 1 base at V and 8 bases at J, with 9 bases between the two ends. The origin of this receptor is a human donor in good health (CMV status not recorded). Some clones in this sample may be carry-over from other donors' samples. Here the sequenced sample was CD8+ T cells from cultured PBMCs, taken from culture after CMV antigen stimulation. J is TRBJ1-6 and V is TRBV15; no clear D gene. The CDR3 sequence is CATSRGESDSPLHF. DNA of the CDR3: TGTGCCACCAGCAGAGGGGAGTCGGATTCACCCCTCCACTTT. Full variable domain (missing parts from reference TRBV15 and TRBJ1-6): DAMVIQNPRYQVTQFGKPVTLSCSQTLNHNVMYWYQQKSSQAPKLLFHYYDKDFNNEADTPDNFQSRRPNTSFCFLDIRSPGLGDTAMYLCATSRGESDSPLHFGNGTRLTVT.